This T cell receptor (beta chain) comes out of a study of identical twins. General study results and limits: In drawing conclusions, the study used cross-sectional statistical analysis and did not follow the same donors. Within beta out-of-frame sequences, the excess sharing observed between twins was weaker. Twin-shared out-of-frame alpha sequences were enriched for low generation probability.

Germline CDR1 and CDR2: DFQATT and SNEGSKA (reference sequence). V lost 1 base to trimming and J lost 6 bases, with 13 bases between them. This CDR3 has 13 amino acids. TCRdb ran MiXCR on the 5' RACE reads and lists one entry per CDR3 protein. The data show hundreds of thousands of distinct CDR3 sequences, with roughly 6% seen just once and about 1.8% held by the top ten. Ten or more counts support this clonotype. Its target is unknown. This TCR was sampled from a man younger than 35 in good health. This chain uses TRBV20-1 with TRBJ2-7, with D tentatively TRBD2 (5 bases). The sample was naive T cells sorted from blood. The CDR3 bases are TGCAGTGCTAGAGGGCGAAGCGGCGGCGAGCAGTACTTC. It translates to CSARGRSGGEQYF.